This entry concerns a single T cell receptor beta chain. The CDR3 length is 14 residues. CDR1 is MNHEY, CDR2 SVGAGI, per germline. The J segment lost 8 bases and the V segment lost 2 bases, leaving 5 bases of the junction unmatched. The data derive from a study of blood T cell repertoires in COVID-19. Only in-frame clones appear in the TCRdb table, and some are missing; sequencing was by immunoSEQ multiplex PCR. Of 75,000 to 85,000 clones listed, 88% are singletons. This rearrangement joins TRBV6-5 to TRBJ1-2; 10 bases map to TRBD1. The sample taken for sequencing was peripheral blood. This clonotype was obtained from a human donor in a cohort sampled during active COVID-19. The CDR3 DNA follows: TGTGCCAGCAGTTACGCGACAGGGGGCGTAGGCTACACCTTC. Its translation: CASSYATGGVGYTF.